The 4 T cell receptor beta chains given below trace back to one sample, sequenced in a study of tumor-infiltrating lymphocytes in primary liver carcinoma. From 20-30 mg of unsorted bulk tissue, DNA and RNA were co-extracted together. Starting from 500 ng of total RNA, TCR beta cDNA was produced with a primer in the constant region. Three nested multiplex PCR rounds, a slightly modified ARM-PCR, produced the libraries for TCR beta. Both of the initial two PCR rounds ran for around 9 cycles and employed TRBV1-TRBV30 forward primers alongside a C-beta reverse primer. TCRdb re-called the multiplex PCR reads through MiXCR, storing one row per CDR3 protein. The repertoire holds tens of thousands of distinct CDR3 sequences, with 75% as singletons. Sequencing input: tumor-adjacent normal liver tissue. These receptors were taken from a woman in her 30s with primary liver carcinoma and hepatitis B virus infection.

The table lists this clonotype with many counts. The rearrangement joins TRBV6-5 to TRBJ2-5; D remains ambiguous. Trimming took 0 bases from V and 9 from J, leaving 14 bases between them. There are 14 residues in the CDR3. Germline assignment: CDR1 MNHEY and CDR2 SVGAGI. CDR3 bases: TGTGCCAGCAGTTACTCAGGCGGCCATCGGGCCCAGTACTTC. Translating gives CASSYSGGHRAQYF.

By proportion, this clonotype is medium-sized. The chain is built from TRBV11-3 and TRBJ2-2, with D uncertain. The germline CDR1 and CDR2 sequences are SGHNT and YENEEA. The V and J ends lost 2 bases and 7 bases respectively, with 14 bases between them. The CDR3 is made up of 15 amino acids. CDR3 in DNA: TGTGCCAGCAGCTTAACCGTACATGCCCGCGGGGAGCTGTTTTTT. It is translated as CASSLTVHARGELFF.

This clonotype was seen many times. The chain combines TRBV13 with TRBJ1-2; perhaps TRBD1 as D (5 bases). Germline CDR1 reads PRHDT; CDR2 reads FYEKMQ (reference sequence). The CDR3 is 14 amino acids. The ends were cut back, 2 bases at V and 4 bases at J, with 11 bases in the middle. The CDR3 DNA is TGTGCCAGCAGCTTAAAACAGGACTTCTATGGCTACACCTTC. It specifies CASSLKQDFYGYTF.

The table lists this clonotype with many counts. DNA for the CDR3: TGCGCCAGCAGCTTATTTGGAGGACTAGCGGGAGTGATGGATACGCAGTATTTT. Its translation is CASSLFGGLAGVMDTQYF. This rearrangement joins TRBV5-1 to TRBJ2-3; the match to TRBD2 covers 13 bases. Looked up from germline, CDR1 is SGHRS and CDR2 is YFSETQ. This CDR3 region has 18 residues. V trimming: 2 bases; J trimming: 6 bases; junction bases outside the gene matches: 12.